This TCR beta chain derives from a study of siplizumab effects on memory and regulatory T cells. Study observations and caveats: Most proliferating CD4+ or CD8+ clones, roughly 75-96%, had no naive or memory assignment. Mean Treg-derived proportions of mappable alloreactive CD4+ clones were 55% to 75% for siplizumab and around 30% for controls. Greater diversity than memory cells seemed evident in naive T cells, which also appeared to be major alloresponse contributors.

This CDR3 is built from 18 residues. CDR1 is MGHRA and CDR2 is YSYEKL in the germline V gene. The V end was cut by 1 base, the J end by 0 bases, with 16 bases between. Of note for this clone: Its antigen is not known.

Libraries were prepared by immunoSEQ multiplex PCR; TCRdb keeps only in-frame clonotypes and omits some of them. The sample includes roughly 68,000 clones, roughly 97% of them seen just once. A few donor pairs also had unstimulated CD4+ and CD8+ naive and memory subsets sequenced. Sequencing used naive CD8+ T cells sorted from blood. The clonotype originates from a human donor in good health. The chain combines TRBV4-1 with TRBJ2-1; a possible D gene is TRBD1 (5 bases). The CDR3 here is CASSQVVGAESSYNEQFF. The CDR3 DNA is TGCGCCAGCAGCCAAGTAGTAGGGGCGGAAAGCTCCTACAATGAGCAGTTCTTC.